The 27 T cell receptor beta chains given below trace back to one sample, sequenced in a study of CD8+ T cells in alopecia areata. The treatment is: oral pan-JAK inhibitor, 5-10 mg twice daily. Once RNA had been extracted, it was reverse transcribed into cDNA to act as the sequencing template. Using immunoSEQ multiplex PCR, the repertoire was profiled, and TCRdb retains in-frame clones only, with some absent. The data hold about 190,000 clones, with about 60% observed a single time. Sequenced material: CD4+ T cells sorted from blood, taken at week 4, from a patient treated with tofacitinib. Source of these receptors: a human donor with alopecia areata.

The V gene is TRBV6-6, the J gene TRBJ2-1; weak D call: TRBD2 (6 bases). The CDR3 spans 14 residues. Trimming stripped 11 bases from V and 0 bases from J, with 14 bases between. Germline CDR1 MNHNY, CDR2 SVGAGI (reference sequence). CDR3 coding DNA: TGTGCCGCGACTATAGCGGCCTCCTACAATGAGCAGTTCTTC. It is translated as CAATIAASYNEQFF.

The rearrangement joins TRBV29-1 to TRBJ1-4; unclear D gene. This CDR3 comprises 14 residues. Trimming took off 1 base at V and 4 bases at J, with 10 bases between the two ends. The V gene's germline CDR1 is SQVTM and CDR2 ANQGSEA. CDR3 in amino acids: CSVEGGRGNEKLFF. CDR3 nucleotides: TGCAGCGTTGAAGGGGGTAGAGGTAATGAAAAACTGTTTTTT.

This sequence joins TRBV29-1 and TRBJ2-1; perhaps TRBD2 as D (6 bases). The CDR3 contains 16 residues. The ends were cut back, 3 bases at V and 5 bases at J, with 20 bases in the middle. Germline CDR1 SQVTM, CDR2 ANQGSEA. CDR3 DNA sequence: TGCAGCGTTGATGAGGGTTTAGGACTAAAAAACAATGAGCAGTTCTTC. Translating it yields CSVDEGLGLKNNEQFF.

In this sample, this clone turned up a few times. The V gene is TRBV4-2, the J gene TRBJ1-3, with D unresolved. This CDR3 has 14 amino acids. Germline V gene sequence: CDR1 LGHNA, CDR2 YNFKEQ. V was shortened by 5 bases and J by 0 bases, with 8 bases between the two germline ends. Here the CDR3 reads CASSYDGSGNTIYF. The CDR3 DNA follows: TGTGCCAGCAGCTACGACGGCTCTGGAAACACCATATATTTT.

Only a few counts were recorded for this clone. The chain links TRBV30 to TRBJ2-1; 9 bases match TRBD2. The junction had 13 bases not matched to a gene; V was cut back by 2 bases and J by 8 bases. CDR1 and CDR2 from the germline V gene are GTSNPN and SVGIG (reference sequence). The CDR3 has 16 amino acids. The CDR3 is CAWSKSGTSRIYEQFF. The DNA for the CDR3 is TGTGCCTGGAGTAAATCCGGGACTAGCCGTATCTATGAGCAGTTCTTC.

The genes are TRBV2 and TRBJ1-5; possible D gene TRBD1, 6 bases. The CDR3 spans 13 residues. Deletions cut 7 bases from V and 6 bases from J, with 13 bases between. The germline CDR1 and CDR2 sequences are SNHLY and FYNNEI. DNA for the CDR3: TGTGCCAGCAATGGACAGCCCAGTCAGCCCCAGCATTTT. This codes for CASNGQPSQPQHF. Filled out from reference TRBV2 and TRBJ1-5, the complete variable domain reads EPEVTQTPSHQVTQMGQEVILRCVPISNHLYFYWYRQILGQKVEFLVSFYNNEISEKSEIFDDQFSVERPDGSNFTLKIRSTKLEDSAMYFCASNGQPSQPQHFGDGTRLSIL.

The chain is built from TRBV5-1 and TRBJ2-3; 9 nucleotides line up with TRBD1. The CDR3 sequence is 16 residues long. Germline CDR1 and CDR2: SGHRS and YFSETQ. The CDR3 loop reads CATKFQQGASTDTQYF. CDR3 bases: TGCGCTACCAAATTCCAACAGGGGGCTAGCACAGATACGCAGTATTTT.

Points on this clone: One end of the junction does not line up with germline, which may come from a read error. The V gene is TRBV7-2, the J gene TRBJ2-3; TRBD1 or TRBD2 may be the D gene (5 bases each). CDR3 length: 15 residues. Per the germline V gene, CDR1 is SGHTA and CDR2 is FQGNSA. CDR3 sequence reads: CASSVAGAHTDTQYF. The CDR3 region has the DNA TGTGCCAGCAGCGTAGCCGGGGCCCACACAGATACGCAGTATTTT. Full variable domain (missing parts from reference TRBV7-2 and TRBJ2-3): GAGVSQSPSNKVTEKGKDVELRCDPISGHTALYWYRQSLGQGLEFLIYFQGNSAPDKSGLPSDRFSAERTGGSVSTLTIQRTQQEDSAVYLCASSVAGAHTDTQYFGPGTRLTVL.

The V and J genes are TRBV30 and TRBJ2-3; TRBD1 aligns across 7 bases. The CDR3 loop spans 15 amino acids. V lost 3 bases to trimming and J lost 8 bases; unmatched junction nucleotides: 14. The V gene's germline CDR1 is GTSNPN and CDR2 SVGIG (reference sequence). CDR3 sequence (DNA): TGTGCCTGGAGCCCCGGAGACAGGGTCGGATCTACGCAGTATTTT. Amino acids: CAWSPGDRVGSTQYF.

This rearrangement joins TRBV13 to TRBJ2-1, with TRBD2 as a possible D gene (6 bases). Germline V gene data show CDR1 as PRHDT and CDR2 as FYEKMQ (reference sequence). This CDR3 has 12 residues. Trimming removed 4 bases from V and 7 bases from J, with 8 bases in between. The DNA of the CDR3 is TGTGCCAGCAGCTACCGGGGGAATGAGCAGTTCTTC. Its translation is CASSYRGNEQFF.

The chain uses TRBV7-9 and TRBJ2-5; D might be TRBD1 or TRBD2, each matching 6 bases. V gave up 5 bases and J gave up 5 bases, with 18 bases separating them. Germline CDR1 reads SEHNR; CDR2 reads FQNEAQ (reference sequence). There are 15 residues in the CDR3. CDR3 loop: CASSIPRGRVETQYF. The CDR3, as DNA: TGTGCCAGCAGCATCCCCCGGGGGCGCGTGGAGACCCAGTACTTC.

The CDR3 here is CASSSVSAGANVLTF. CDR3 DNA sequence: TGTGCCAGCAGTTCCGTGAGCGCTGGGGCCAACGTCCTGACTTTC. This rearrangement joins TRBV27 to TRBJ2-6; D gene uncertain. This CDR3 spans 15 amino acids. Trimming took 4 bases from V and 2 from J, leaving 9 bases between them. Germline V gene data show CDR1 as MNHEY and CDR2 as SMNVEV (reference sequence).

This clone appeared a single time. The chain is built from TRBV6-1 and TRBJ2-7; D call uncertain. Germline CDR1 reads MNHNS; CDR2 reads SASEGT. The CDR3 consists of 15 residues. Trimming cost V 5 bases and J 3 bases, with 17 bases left between them. In DNA, the CDR3 is TGTGCCAGCAGTTCTGCTTTGTTGGCTAACTACGAGCAGTACTTC. This sequence encodes CASSSALLANYEQYF.

The chain uses TRBV30 and TRBJ1-5; no definite D call. This CDR3 is built from 13 residues. V lost 0 bases and J 5 bases, leaving 8 bases between the germline ends. CDR1 GTSNPN and CDR2 SVGIG come from the germline V gene (reference sequence). DNA of the CDR3: TGTGCCTGGAGTGTCGACCGGCATCAGCCCCAGCATTTT. Translation gives CAWSVDRHQPQHF.

This chain joins TRBV25-1 and TRBJ2-7; the D gene is possibly TRBD2 (7 bases). Looked up from germline, CDR1 is MGHDK and CDR2 is SYGVNS. The germline V and J ends were trimmed by 3 bases and 3 bases, with 15 bases remaining between them. This CDR3 is 15 amino acids long. CDR3 protein: CASSDDSGGLYEQYF. The CDR3, as DNA: TGTGCCAGCAGTGACGACTCCGGGGGGCTCTACGAGCAGTACTTC.

The CDR3 nucleotides are TGTGCCTGGAGTGTTCAAGCGGGGGGTGGAAATGAGCAGTTCTTC. Protein sequence: CAWSVQAGGGNEQFF. J is TRBJ2-1 and V is TRBV30; 9 bases fit TRBD2. Losses at the gene ends were 0 bases for V and 7 bases for J; bases not matched to a gene: 7. Germline CDR1 reads GTSNPN; CDR2 reads SVGIG (reference sequence). The length of the CDR3 is 15 residues.

The V and J genes are TRBV30 and TRBJ1-3, with 9 bases matching TRBD1. With V trimmed by 3 bases and J by 2 bases, 8 bases remained unmatched. This CDR3 contains 16 residues. The germline gives CDR1 GTSNPN, CDR2 SVGIG (reference sequence). The CDR3 here is CAWSLTRTGAGNTIYF. For the CDR3, the DNA is TGTGCCTGGAGCCTGACCCGGACAGGGGCTGGAAACACCATATATTTT.

As concerns this clone: The same CDR3 arises from other DNA sequences in this sample as well. CDR3: CASSLGANTGELFF. In DNA, the CDR3 is TGTGCCAGCAGCTTGGGGGCTAACACCGGGGAGCTGTTTTTT. This rearrangement joins TRBV7-3 to TRBJ2-2; a weak D match, TRBD1 (6 bases). The germline V and J ends were trimmed by 3 bases and 2 bases, with 7 bases remaining between them. CDR3 length equals 14 residues. Germline V lookup: CDR1 SGHTA, CDR2 FQGTGA.

The genes are TRBV20-1 and TRBJ2-7; possible D gene TRBD2, 5 bases. The CDR3 loop spans 11 amino acids. Trimming left V 3 bases short and J 7 bases short, with 10 bases between. Per germline, CDR1 DFQATT and CDR2 SNEGSKA (reference sequence). CDR3 in DNA: TGCAGTGCTAGTGTCGGGATGGAGCAGTACTTC. Its protein product is CSASVGMEQYF.

This chain connects TRBV4-2 to TRBJ1-4; D may be TRBD1 (6 bases). Germline values: CDR1 LGHNA, CDR2 YNFKEQ. Trimming left V 4 bases short and J 1 base short, with 16 bases between. There are 17 residues in the CDR3. The CDR3 here is CASSRWGQQGTNEKLFF. DNA for the CDR3: TGTGCCAGCAGCCGATGGGGCCAACAGGGAACTAATGAAAAACTGTTTTTT.

This clone was counted between two and nine times. V is TRBV4-3 and J is TRBJ2-2; D gene unclear. Per the germline V gene, CDR1 is LGHNA and CDR2 is YSLEER. CDR3 length equals 15 residues. Between the trimmed V and J ends, which lost 6 bases and 0 bases, there was a span of 11 bases. CDR3 sequence: CASRNDGSNTGELFF. The DNA for the CDR3 is TGCGCCAGCAGAAATGACGGGTCGAACACCGGGGAGCTGTTTTTT.

This clone appeared a few times. The genes are TRBV7-9 and TRBJ2-6; unclear D gene. The CDR3 loop spans 14 amino acids. The germline V gene has CDR1 SEHNR and CDR2 FQNEAQ (reference sequence). The V gene lost 2 bases and the J gene lost 2 bases, with 4 bases spanning the gap. CDR3 DNA sequence: TGTGCCAGCAGCTTAAGCGCTGGGGCCAACGTCCTGACTTTC. It specifies CASSLSAGANVLTF.

This clone has a handful of counts. This rearrangement joins TRBV7-9 to TRBJ2-3; D call uncertain. V lost 3 bases, J lost 0 bases, and 4 bases lay in between. This CDR3 is built from 13 residues. Germline values: CDR1 SEHNR, CDR2 FQNEAQ (reference sequence). The CDR3 region is CASSFGSTDTQYF. As DNA, the CDR3 is TGTGCCAGCAGCTTCGGGAGCACAGATACGCAGTATTTT.

The V gene is TRBV9, the J gene TRBJ2-3, with 8 bases matching TRBD2. CDR3 length equals 17 residues. The V and J ends lost 0 bases and 3 bases, in that order; junction bases with no gene match: 9. Germline V lookup: CDR1 SGDLS, CDR2 YYNGEE. CDR3 nucleotides: TGTGCCAGCAGCGTAGTGGGCGGGAGGAGGTCGACAGATACGCAGTATTTT. Amino acids: CASSVVGGRRSTDTQYF.

The CDR3 DNA reads TGTGCCACCAGCGGACTAGAGGTCCGTGATGCAGATACGCAGTATTTT. It translates to CATSGLEVRDADTQYF. The rearrangement links TRBV15 to TRBJ2-3; 7 positions match TRBD2. CDR3 length: 16 amino acids. Trimming at V came to 5 bases and at J to 4 bases, leaving 12 bases not matched to a gene. Germline V CDR1 and CDR2: LNHNV, YYDKDF (reference sequence).

This clone occurred a few times. J is TRBJ2-7 and V is TRBV5-1, with D possibly being TRBD1 (7 bases). The CDR3 contains 15 residues. Trimming removed 2 bases from V and 5 bases from J, with 17 bases in between. The V gene's germline CDR1 is SGHRS and CDR2 YFSETQ. CDR3 residues: CASSFPGQRAHEQYF. CDR3 nucleotide sequence: TGCGCCAGCAGCTTTCCGGGACAGCGGGCCCACGAGCAGTACTTC. Full variable domain (missing parts from reference TRBV5-1 and TRBJ2-7): KAGVTQTPRYLIKTRGQQVTLSCSPISGHRSVSWYQQTPGQGLQFLFEYFSETQRNKGNFPGRFSGRQFSNSRSEMNVSTLELGDSALYLCASSFPGQRAHEQYFGPGTRLTVT.

The rearrangement joins TRBV6-5 to TRBJ2-1; 9 nucleotides align to TRBD1. The junction had 7 bases not matched to a gene; V was cut back by 5 bases and J by 8 bases. CDR1 is MNHEY, CDR2 SVGAGI, per germline. The CDR3 is 14 residues long. The chain's CDR3 is CASSHRDRVHEQFF. CDR3 nucleotides: TGTGCCAGCAGTCACCGGGACAGGGTTCATGAGCAGTTCTTC.